The clone carrying this T cell receptor (beta chain) was observed at least ten times. Its antigen is still unknown. CDR1 is PRHDT, CDR2 FYEKMQ, per germline (reference sequence). This CDR3 has 15 amino acids. Trimming shortened V by 2 bases and J by 0 bases, and 8 bases separated the two germline ends. Diagnoses rested on clinical symptoms, serum thyroxine and TRAb, thyroid ultrasound and orbital computed tomography. Amplification targeted TCR beta CDR3 regions from RNA transcripts. An initial round of RT-PCR targeting the TCR CDR3 relied on the HTBI primer set. TCRdb recomputed calls from the multiplex PCR reads with MiXCR, one row per CDR3 protein. The data hold under 350,000 distinct CDR3 sequences, with approximately 15% observed a single time. The sample comes from a study of T cells in Graves' hyperthyroidism and ophthalmopathy. Study-wide results and caveats: Most thyroid-expanded clonotypes above 0.001 were also found in blood. Median prediction lead before ophthalmopathy onset was around seven months with the model.

Sequenced sample: blood. V and J are TRBV13 and TRBJ2-1, with a tentative D call TRBD2 (6 bases). This TCR came from an older woman with Graves' ophthalmopathy. The CDR3 nucleotides are TGTGCCAGCAGCTTACTAGCGACCTCCTACAATGAGCAGTTCTTC. It translates to CASSLLATSYNEQFF.